This T cell receptor (beta chain) comes out of a study of T-cell reconstitution after alpha-beta-depleted transplantation in children. Study-level points and caveats: After one year, T-cell counts and TCRbeta diversity mostly came from new T cells. Expanded graft clones numbering several hundred reportedly gave rise to alpha-beta T cells about two months after transplant.

There are many counts of this clonotype. Its antigen is not identified. A library of TCRbeta sequences, prepared with unique molecular identifiers, was generated. MiXCR, applied by TCRdb to the PCR reads, yields one record per CDR3 protein. The data show tens of thousands of distinct CDR3 sequences, around 9.2% seen once. Trimming removed 1 base from V and 12 bases from J; junction bases left unmatched: 6. Germline CDR1 is SGHDN and CDR2 is FVKESK. The CDR3 totals 12 residues. This specimen consisted of PBMCs, mostly from graft donor cells, obtained 60 days after TCRalphabeta/CD19-depleted stem cell transplant. This TCR came from a male patient aged 2 to 9 who had a stem cell transplant for chronic granulomatous disease, so the T cells may come from the graft donor. This chain links TRBV14 with TRBJ2-7; TRBD2 aligns across 7 bases. Here the CDR3 DNA reads TGTGCCAGCAGCCAAGGCGGAGGACTAGGGTACTTC. This gives the protein CASSQGGGLGYF.